These T cell receptor beta chains were read from a single sample in a study of patients and donors after allogeneic stem cell transplantation. TCRdb fed the RT-PCR reads into MiXCR, producing one record per CDR3 protein. The sample yields 800,000 to 1,000,000 distinct CDR3 sequences, over 15% seen once. Sequencing input: blood, either unsorted or a sorted T cell fraction (not recorded which). The origin of the receptors is a human donor who was either an allogeneic HSCT recipient or a stem cell or donor lymphocyte infusion donor (not recorded which). It is not recorded whose cells these are; they may come from a transplant donor. Both conserved end residues are part of each CDR3. The D gene is left open where the match is weak. Clone size, where shown, is once, few, many, or a class for clones that have expanded.

>.|TRBV10-3|TRBJ1-5|few
TGTGCCATCAGTGGGGGTTTGAATCAGCCCCAGCATTTT
CAISGGLNQPQHF
>.|TRBV10-3|TRBJ1-4|.
TGTGCCATCAGTGCGACAGGCGATGAAAAACTGTTTTTT
CAISATGDEKLFF
>TRBD2|TRBV5-1|TRBJ2-3|.
TGCGCCAGCAGCAGGTCCAAGGTGGGAGGGCCGGGAGATACGCAGTATTTT
CASSRSKVGGPGDTQYF
>TRBD2|TRBV12-3/TRBV12-4|TRBJ2-1|.
TGTGCCAGCAGTCGACTAGCGGGAGTCTTATACAATGAGCAGTTCTTC
CASSRLAGVLYNEQFF
>.|TRBV12-3/TRBV12-4|TRBJ1-1|.
TGTGCCAGCCAGAGGGTGGGTGAAGCTTTCTTT
CASQRVGEAFF
>.|TRBV4-1|TRBJ1-2|few
TGCGCCAGCAGCCAAGCAATGATCTCTAGGTTTGGCTACACCTTC
CASSQAMISRFGYTF
>.|TRBV20-1|TRBJ1-2|.
TGCAGTGCTAGAGATATCCCTGGTGGCTACACCTTC
CSARDIPGGYTF
>.|TRBV6-5|TRBJ2-6|once
TGTGCCAGCAGTTACTCGGGGGAACTCACCAACGTCCTGACTTTC
CASSYSGELTNVLTF
>.|TRBV2|TRBJ1-2|few
TGTGCCAGCAGTGACAGCTTTAGCCAGGGCTACACCTTC
CASSDSFSQGYTF
>.|TRBV6-1|TRBJ1-3|.
TGTGCCAGCAGTGAATTGGGAAACACCAAATATTTT
CASSELGNTKYF
>.|TRBV7-2|TRBJ1-5|.
TGTGCCAGCAGCCGAGGGGGGCAGTTCCAGCCCCAGCATTTT
CASSRGGQFQPQHF
>.|TRBV20-1|TRBJ2-3|.
TGCAGTGCTATAACCCTGCCAGGCGACACAGATACGCAGTATTTT
CSAITLPGDTDTQYF
>.|TRBV14|TRBJ2-5|.
TGTGCCAGCAGCCAAGATTGGTTTCGGGGTTGGTGGGAGACCCAGTACTTC
CASSQDWFRGWWETQYF
>TRBD1|TRBV11-2|TRBJ2-7|.
TGTGCCAGCAGCTTACGCGGATCCCCGGGACAGTCCTCCTACGAGCAGTACTTC
CASSLRGSPGQSSYEQYF
>.|TRBV7-6|TRBJ2-1|.
TGTGCCAGCAGACCAGCACGTGGGGGTGAGCAGTTCTTC
CASRPARGGEQFF
>TRBD1|TRBV12-3/TRBV12-4|TRBJ1-1|few
TGTGCCAGCAGTTTAAGGACAGGGCAAGGAGCTTTCTTT
CASSLRTGQGAFF
>.|TRBV7-6|TRBJ2-7|few
TGTGCCAGCAGCAAAATCCCTGGCGAAACCTACGAGCAGTACTTC
CASSKIPGETYEQYF
>.|TRBV20-1|TRBJ2-1|.
TGCAGTGCCCCGGACGGCCCGAGCCCCTACAATGAGCAGTTCTTC
CSAPDGPSPYNEQFF
>.|TRBV12-3/TRBV12-4|TRBJ1-5|many
TGTGCCAGCAGCAAAAGGGACAAAGATCAGCCCCAGCATTTT
CASSKRDKDQPQHF
>TRBD1|TRBV11-2|TRBJ1-2|few
TGTGCCAGCAGCCTGGGACAGGGGGCGCACTATGGCTACACCTTC
CASSLGQGAHYGYTF
>TRBD2|TRBV4-1|TRBJ2-1|.
TGCGCCAGCAGCCAAGGACTAGCGGGGACCGATCAGTTCTTC
CASSQGLAGTDQFF
>.|TRBV14|TRBJ2-6|.
TGTGCCAGCAGCCAAGATCCGCGCAGGCCCTCTGGGGCCAACGTCCTGACTTTC
CASSQDPRRPSGANVLTF
>.|TRBV6-1|TRBJ1-2|few
TGTGCCAGCGGAAGGAGACAAGCTAACTATGGCTACACCTTC
CASGRRQANYGYTF
>.|TRBV6-1|TRBJ1-1|few
TGTGCCAGCAGTGCGGGACATTACAACACTGAAGCTTTCTTT
CASSAGHYNTEAFF
>.|TRBV3-1|TRBJ2-2|few
TGTGCCAGCAGCCAAGTGAGGAGGGCCGGCACCGGGGAGCTGTTTTTT
CASSQVRRAGTGELFF
>TRBD1|TRBV9|TRBJ2-3|.
TGTGCCAGCAGCGGAACCCAACCGGGACAGGGAAAAGATACGCAGTATTTT
CASSGTQPGQGKDTQYF
>.|TRBV6-2/TRBV6-3|TRBJ1-1|few
TGTGCCAGCAGTTACTCGGAGGGCATCTACACTGAAGCTTTCTTT
CASSYSEGIYTEAFF
>TRBD1|TRBV5-1|TRBJ2-7|few
TGCGCCAGCAGCTTAACCGGGACAGGGGCTTCCTACGAGCAGTACTTC
CASSLTGTGASYEQYF
>.|TRBV7-9|TRBJ2-2|.
TGTGCCAGCAGCTTAGTCGCGAGGGACGGCACCGGGGAGCTGTTTTTT
CASSLVARDGTGELFF
>.|TRBV20-1|TRBJ2-1|.
TGCAGTGCGCGGGACCCACGGGCCAATGAGCAGTTCTTC
CSARDPRANEQFF
>.|TRBV6-5|TRBJ1-6|few
TGTGCCAGCAGGACCGAAATCTCACCCCTCCACTTT
CASRTEISPLHF
>.|TRBV12-3/TRBV12-4|TRBJ2-7|.
TGTGCCAGCACCCGGGGACTCATGAATCAAGACCACGAGCAGTACTTC
CASTRGLMNQDHEQYF